The clone carrying this TCR beta chain was seen at least ten times. Antigen: not known. The CDR3 consists of 11 residues. Trimming cost V 6 bases and J 11 bases, with 14 bases left between them. Germline loops: CDR1 DFQATT, CDR2 SNEGSKA (reference sequence). The sample comes from a study of breast tumors, draining lymph nodes, adjacent tissues. Whole-study findings and limits: Luminal-like breast cancer showed significantly greater tumor-nontumor repertoire similarity than basal-like breast cancer did.

Breast cancer patients provided tissue from their axillary draining lymph nodes. TCRdb redid the calling of the multiplex PCR reads with MiXCR, one entry per CDR3 protein. The repertoire has under 250,000 distinct CDR3 sequences, 32% of them found once; the top ten carry more than 1.3%. The sequenced material came from axillary lymph node tissue. The chain recombines TRBV20-1 with TRBJ1-5; D unclear. The clonotype was recovered from a female donor with breast cancer. Some clones in this sample may be carry-over from other donors' samples. The CDR3 region is CSAGIGRAQHF. The CDR3 DNA follows: TGCAGTGCAGGAATAGGTCGGGCCCAGCATTTT.